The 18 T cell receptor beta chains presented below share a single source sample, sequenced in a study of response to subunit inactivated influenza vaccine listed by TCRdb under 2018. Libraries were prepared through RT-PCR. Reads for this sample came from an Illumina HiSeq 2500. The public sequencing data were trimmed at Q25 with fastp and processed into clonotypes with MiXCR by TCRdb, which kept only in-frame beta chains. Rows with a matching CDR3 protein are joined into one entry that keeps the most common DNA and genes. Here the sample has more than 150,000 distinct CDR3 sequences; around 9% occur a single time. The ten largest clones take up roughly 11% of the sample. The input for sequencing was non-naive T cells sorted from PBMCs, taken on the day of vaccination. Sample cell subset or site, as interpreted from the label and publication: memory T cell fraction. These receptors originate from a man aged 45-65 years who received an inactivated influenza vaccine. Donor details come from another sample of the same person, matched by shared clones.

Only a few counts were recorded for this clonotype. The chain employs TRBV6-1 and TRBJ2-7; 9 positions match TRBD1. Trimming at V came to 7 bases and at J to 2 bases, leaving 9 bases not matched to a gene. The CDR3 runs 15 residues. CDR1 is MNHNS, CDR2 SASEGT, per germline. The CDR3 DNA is TGTGCCAGCACCAAGAGGGGACAGGGAACCTACGAGCAGTACTTC. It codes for CASTKRGQGTYEQYF.

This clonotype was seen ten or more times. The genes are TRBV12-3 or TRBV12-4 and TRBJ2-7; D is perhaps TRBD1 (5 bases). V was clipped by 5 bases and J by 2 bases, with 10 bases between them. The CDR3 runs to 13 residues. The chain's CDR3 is CASSVQVTYEQYF. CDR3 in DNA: TGTGCCAGCAGTGTACAGGTTACCTACGAGCAGTACTTC.

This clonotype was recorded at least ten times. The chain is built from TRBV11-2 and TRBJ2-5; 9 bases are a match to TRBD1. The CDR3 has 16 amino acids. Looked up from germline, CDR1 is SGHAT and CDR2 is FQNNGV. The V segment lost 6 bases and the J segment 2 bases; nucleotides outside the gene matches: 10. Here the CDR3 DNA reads TGTGCCAGCAGAGAAACAGGGGGCTTAGGGCAAGAGACCCAGTACTTC. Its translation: CASRETGGLGQETQYF. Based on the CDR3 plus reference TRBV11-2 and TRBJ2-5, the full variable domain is EAGVAQSPRYKIIEKRQSVAFWCNPISGHATLYWYQQILGQGPKLLIQFQNNGVVDDSQLPKDRFSAERLKGVDSTLKIQPAKLEDSAVYLCASRETGGLGQETQYFGPGTRLLVL.

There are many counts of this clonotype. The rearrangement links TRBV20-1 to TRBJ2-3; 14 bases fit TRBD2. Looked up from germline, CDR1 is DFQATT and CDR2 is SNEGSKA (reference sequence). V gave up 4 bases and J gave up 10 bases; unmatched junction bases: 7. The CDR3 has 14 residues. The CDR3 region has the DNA TGCAGTGCTAACCACGGACTAGCGGGAGGCGCGCAGTATTTT. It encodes CSANHGLAGGAQYF.

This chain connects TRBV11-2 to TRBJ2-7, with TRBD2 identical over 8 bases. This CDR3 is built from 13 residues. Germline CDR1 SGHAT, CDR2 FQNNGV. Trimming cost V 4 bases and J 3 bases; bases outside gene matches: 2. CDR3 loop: CASSSAGVYEQYF. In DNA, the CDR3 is TGTGCCAGCAGCTCAGCGGGAGTCTACGAGCAGTACTTC. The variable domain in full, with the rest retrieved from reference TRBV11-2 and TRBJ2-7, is EAGVAQSPRYKIIEKRQSVAFWCNPISGHATLYWYQQILGQGPKLLIQFQNNGVVDDSQLPKDRFSAERLKGVDSTLKIQPAKLEDSAVYLCASSSAGVYEQYFGPGTRLTVT.

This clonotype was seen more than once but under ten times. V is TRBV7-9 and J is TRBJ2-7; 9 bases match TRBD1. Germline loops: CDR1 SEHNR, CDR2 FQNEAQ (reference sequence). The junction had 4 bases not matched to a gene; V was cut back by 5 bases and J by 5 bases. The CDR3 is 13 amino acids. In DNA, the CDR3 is TGTGCCAGCAGCCCCTGGGACAGGGACGAGCAGTACTTC. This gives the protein CASSPWDRDEQYF.

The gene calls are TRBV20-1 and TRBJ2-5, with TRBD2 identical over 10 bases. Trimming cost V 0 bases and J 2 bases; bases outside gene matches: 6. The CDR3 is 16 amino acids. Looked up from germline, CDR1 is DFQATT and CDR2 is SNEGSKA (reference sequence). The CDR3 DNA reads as TGCAGTGCTAGAGATTCAAAGCGGGGGGGACAAGAGACCCAGTACTTC. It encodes CSARDSKRGGQETQYF.

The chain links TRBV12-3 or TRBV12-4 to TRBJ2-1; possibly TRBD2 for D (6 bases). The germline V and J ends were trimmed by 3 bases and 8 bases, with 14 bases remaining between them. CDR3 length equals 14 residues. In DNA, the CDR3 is TGTGCCAGCAGTTTTGGTCTAGCGAGGGATGAGCAGTTCTTC. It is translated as CASSFGLARDEQFF.

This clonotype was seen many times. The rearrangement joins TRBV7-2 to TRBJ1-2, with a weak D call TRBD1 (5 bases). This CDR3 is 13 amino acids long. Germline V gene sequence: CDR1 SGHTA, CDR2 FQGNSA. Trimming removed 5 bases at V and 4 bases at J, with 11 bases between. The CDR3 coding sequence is TGTGCCAGCAGCCCCGCAGGGACCTATGGCTACACCTTC. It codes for CASSPAGTYGYTF.

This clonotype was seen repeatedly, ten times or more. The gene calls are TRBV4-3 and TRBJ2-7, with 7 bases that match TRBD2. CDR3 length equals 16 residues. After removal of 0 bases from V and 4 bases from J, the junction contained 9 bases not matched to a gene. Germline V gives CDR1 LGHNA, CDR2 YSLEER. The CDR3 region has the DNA TGCGCCAGCAGCCAAGATCAGTGGGGGGGAACTTACGAGCAGTACTTC. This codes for CASSQDQWGGTYEQYF.

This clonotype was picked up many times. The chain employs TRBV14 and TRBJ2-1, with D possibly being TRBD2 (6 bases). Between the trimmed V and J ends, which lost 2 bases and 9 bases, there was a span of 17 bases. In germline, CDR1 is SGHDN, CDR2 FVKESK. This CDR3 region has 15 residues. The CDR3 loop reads CASSQRPTSHTEQFF. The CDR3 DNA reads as TGTGCCAGCAGCCAAAGACCAACTAGCCACACTGAGCAGTTCTTC.

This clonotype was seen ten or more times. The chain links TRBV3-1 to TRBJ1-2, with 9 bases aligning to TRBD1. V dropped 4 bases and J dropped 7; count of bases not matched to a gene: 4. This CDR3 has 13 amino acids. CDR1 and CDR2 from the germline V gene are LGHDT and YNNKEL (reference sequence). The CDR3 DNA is TGTGCCAGCAGCCCCGGACAGGGGAGTGGCTACACCTTC. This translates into CASSPGQGSGYTF.

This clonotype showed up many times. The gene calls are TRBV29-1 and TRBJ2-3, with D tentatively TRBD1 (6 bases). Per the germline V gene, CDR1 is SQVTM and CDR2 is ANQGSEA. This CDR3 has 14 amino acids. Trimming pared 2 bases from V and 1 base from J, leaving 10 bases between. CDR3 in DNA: TGCAGCGTTGAATCCCCAGGGGGCACAGATACGCAGTATTTT. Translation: CSVESPGGTDTQYF.

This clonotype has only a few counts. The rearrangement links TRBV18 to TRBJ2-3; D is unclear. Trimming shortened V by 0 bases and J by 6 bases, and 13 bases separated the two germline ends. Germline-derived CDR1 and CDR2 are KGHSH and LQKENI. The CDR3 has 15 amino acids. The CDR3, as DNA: TGTGCCAGCTCACCACCGGGTCTCTTTCAGGATACGCAGTATTTT. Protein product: CASSPPGLFQDTQYF.

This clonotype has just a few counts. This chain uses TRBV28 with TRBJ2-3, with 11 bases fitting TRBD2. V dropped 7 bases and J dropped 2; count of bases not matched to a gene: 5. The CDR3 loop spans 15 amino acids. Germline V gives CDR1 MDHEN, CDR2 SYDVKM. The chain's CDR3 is CASNLAGGPTDTQYF. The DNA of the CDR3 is TGTGCCAGCAACTTAGCGGGAGGGCCCACAGATACGCAGTATTTT. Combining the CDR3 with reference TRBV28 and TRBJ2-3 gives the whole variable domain DVKVTQSSRYLVKRTGEKVFLECVQDMDHENMFWYRQDPGLGLRLIYFSYDVKMKEKGDIPEGYSVSREKKERFSLILESASTNQTSMYLCASNLAGGPTDTQYFGPGTRLTVL.

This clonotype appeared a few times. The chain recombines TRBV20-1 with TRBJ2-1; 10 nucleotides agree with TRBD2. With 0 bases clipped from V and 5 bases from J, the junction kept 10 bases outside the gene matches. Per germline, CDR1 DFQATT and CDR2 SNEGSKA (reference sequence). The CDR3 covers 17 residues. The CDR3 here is CSARDLSASGRHNEQFF. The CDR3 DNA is TGCAGTGCTAGAGATCTGTCAGCTAGCGGGAGACACAATGAGCAGTTCTTC.

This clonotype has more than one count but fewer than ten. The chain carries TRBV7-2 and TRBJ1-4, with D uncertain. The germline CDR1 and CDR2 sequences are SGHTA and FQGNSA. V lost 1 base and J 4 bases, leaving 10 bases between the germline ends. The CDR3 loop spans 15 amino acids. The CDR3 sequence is CASSLGSSYNEKLFF. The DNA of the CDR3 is TGTGCCAGCAGCTTAGGGAGCAGCTATAATGAAAAACTGTTTTTT.

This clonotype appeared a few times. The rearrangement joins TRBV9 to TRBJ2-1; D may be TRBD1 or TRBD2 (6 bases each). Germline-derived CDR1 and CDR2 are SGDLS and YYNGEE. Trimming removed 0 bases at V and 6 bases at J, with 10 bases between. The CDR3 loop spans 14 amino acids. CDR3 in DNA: TGTGCCAGCAGCGTAGAGGGGGGCAGCAATGAGCAGTTCTTC. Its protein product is CASSVEGGSNEQFF.